The table lists the clone carrying this T cell receptor (beta chain) with many counts. Its matching antigen is unknown. Amplified TCR beta CDR3 regions came from RNA transcripts. HTBI primers were employed in a first-round RT-PCR of the TCR CDR3. TCRdb redid the calling of the multiplex PCR reads with MiXCR, one entry per CDR3 protein. The data contain nearly 600,000 distinct CDR3 sequences, approximately 15% of them singletons. The CDR3 runs to 16 residues. CDR1 and CDR2 from the germline V gene are MNHGY and SAAAGT. Deletions cut 2 bases from V and 0 bases from J, with 13 bases between. This specimen belongs to a study of T cells in Graves' hyperthyroidism and ophthalmopathy. Patients were aged 18 to 65, had disease duration under 2 months, and had newly diagnosed hyperthyroidism. The authors took PBMCs from over 8.5 ml fresh peripheral blood. The study, taken as a whole, reports: Blood held most thyroid clonotypes expanded above 0.001 frequency.

This clonotype originated in a young woman with Graves' hyperthyroidism that later progressed to Graves' ophthalmopathy. The specimen was blood. V gene TRBV6-8 combines with J gene TRBJ1-1, with D perhaps TRBD1 (6 bases). CDR3 DNA: TGTGCCAGCAGTTACAAGGGGGGGGAGATGAACACTGAAGCTTTCTTT. Encoded protein: CASSYKGGEMNTEAFF.